These T cell receptor beta chains were read from a single sample in a study of Graves' ophthalmopathy and Graves' hyperthyroidism. In TCRdb, the multiplex PCR reads were re-called with MiXCR into one record per CDR3 protein. Among around 1,200,000 distinct CDR3 sequences listed, 35% to 40% were seen once. Sample: peripheral blood or thyroid tissue (not recorded which). The receptor source for this set is an adult man with Graves' hyperthyroidism. Both conserved end residues are part of each CDR3. Each record gives: D gene, V gene, clone size, J gene, CDR3 protein, CDR3 DNA. A D gene is named only where the DNA matches it firmly. Rows give clone size only sometimes, using once, few, many, or a class for an expanded clone.

.	TRBV13	many	TRBJ2-5	CASSPGLREETQYF	TGTGCCAGCAGCCCAGGACTACGAGAAGAGACCCAGTACTTC
TRBD1	TRBV20-1	few	TRBJ1-4	CAGTDDEKLFF	TGCGCCGGGACAGACGATGAAAAACTGTTTTTT
.	TRBV7-9	.	TRBJ1-2	CASSSVVGGNYGYTF	TGTGCCAGCAGCTCAGTCGTAGGGGGTAACTATGGCTACACCTTC
TRBD1	TRBV15	.	TRBJ1-4	CATHNFTIWTGKNEKLFF	TGTGCCACCCACAATTTTACAATATGGACAGGGAAAAATGAAAAACTGTTTTTT
.	TRBV20-1	many	TRBJ1-1	CSAREGGLDEAFF	TGCAGTGCTAGAGAGGGGGGGCTCGATGAAGCTTTCTTT
.	TRBV6-6	.	TRBJ2-2	CASSYSDTDTGELFF	TGTGCCAGCAGTTACTCAGACACCGACACCGGGGAGCTGTTTTTT
.	TRBV19	.	TRBJ1-5	CASSPGTWQPQHF	TGTGCCAGTAGTCCCGGGACATGGCAGCCCCAGCATTTT
.	TRBV29-1	.	TRBJ2-5	CSWRRDRQETQYF	TGCAGCTGGAGGCGGGACAGACAAGAGACCCAGTACTTC
.	TRBV11-3	.	TRBJ2-7	CASSLYRVISYEQYF	TGTGCCAGCAGCTTGTACCGGGTCATCTCCTACGAGCAGTACTTC
.	TRBV6-1	.	TRBJ1-5	CASSEAGVRQPQHF	TGTGCCAGCAGTGAAGCGGGTGTGCGTCAGCCCCAGCATTTT
TRBD2	TRBV20-1	once	TRBJ2-7	CSARDFGGALYEQYF	TGCAGTGCTAGAGATTTCGGGGGGGCCCTCTACGAGCAGTACTTC
.	TRBV10-2	many	TRBJ2-5	CASMQTYQETQYF	TGCGCCAGCATGCAAACGTACCAAGAGACCCAGTACTTC
.	TRBV19	.	TRBJ1-4	CASSIETAANEKLFF	TGTGCCAGTAGTATAGAAACGGCGGCTAATGAAAAACTGTTTTTT
.	TRBV5-1	many	TRBJ2-7	CASSISHSYEQYF	TGCGCCAGCAGCATAAGTCATTCCTACGAGCAGTACTTC
.	TRBV7-2	.	TRBJ2-2	CASSKNRELFF	TGTGCCAGCAGCAAAAACAGGGAGCTGTTTTTT
TRBD1	TRBV12-3/TRBV12-4	few	TRBJ2-7	CASSSRDRETYEQYF	TGTGCCAGCAGTTCTAGGGACAGGGAAACCTACGAGCAGTACTTC
.	TRBV10-3	.	TRBJ1-1	CAISYHREAFF	TGTGCCATCAGTTACCATAGAGAAGCTTTCTTT
TRBD1	TRBV7-2	.	TRBJ2-5	CASSRQSDRASHQYF	TGTGCCAGCAGTCGACAATCGGACAGGGCTTCTCACCAGTACTTC
TRBD1	TRBV7-2	many	TRBJ2-6	CASRRRPGQVSAGANVLTF	TGTGCCAGCAGACGCCGGCCGGGACAGGTCTCGGCGGGGGCCAACGTCCTGACTTTC
.	TRBV9	many	TRBJ1-1	CASSVGWSTEAFF	TGTGCCAGCAGCGTCGGGTGGAGCACTGAAGCTTTCTTT
TRBD2	TRBV9	few	TRBJ2-5	CASSASFTSGENQETQYF	TGTGCCAGCAGCGCATCGTTTACTAGCGGGGAGAACCAAGAGACCCAGTACTTC
TRBD1	TRBV7-9	.	TRBJ1-2	CASSPDPGQYYGYTF	TGTGCCAGCAGCCCCGATCCGGGACAGTACTATGGCTACACCTTC
.	TRBV29-1	many	TRBJ2-7	CSVISRGYEQYF	TGCAGCGTGATTTCCAGGGGCTACGAGCAGTACTTC
.	TRBV9	.	TRBJ1-3	CASSVAQTGNTIYF	TGTGCCAGCAGCGTAGCGCAGACTGGAAACACCATATATTTT
.	TRBV14	.	TRBJ1-1	CASSYTLGTEAFF	TGTGCCAGCAGCTATACCTTGGGGACTGAAGCTTTCTTT
TRBD2	TRBV20-1	many	TRBJ2-7	CSARRPSGRALLEQYF	TGCAGTGCTAGACGCCCTAGCGGGAGGGCCCTGCTCGAGCAGTACTTC
.	TRBV19	.	TRBJ2-7	CASTLSFRELNEQYF	TGTGCCAGTACCCTGTCTTTCCGGGAGCTAAACGAGCAGTACTTC
.	TRBV29-1	.	TRBJ1-5	CSVDGQMETQHF	TGCAGCGTTGACGGACAGATGGAGACCCAGCATTTT
.	TRBV12-3/TRBV12-4	many	TRBJ1-1	CASSSRQRDTEAFF	TGTGCCAGCAGTTCTCGACAGCGGGACACTGAAGCTTTCTTT
.	TRBV20-1	many	TRBJ1-1	CSARVWAGRNTEAFF	TGCAGTGCTAGAGTATGGGCAGGGCGAAACACTGAAGCTTTCTTT